The present TCR beta chain was sequenced within a study of synovial regulatory T cells in juvenile arthritis (dated by TCRdb to the mid-2010s). With regard to the full study: Among the sequenced patients, a few were classified as therapy-naive, methotrexate plus infliximab was given to one, methotrexate was given to over five, and treatment information was unavailable for one. TCR repertoire comparisons included Treg and Teff subsets from roughly ten JIA patients with active disease. The study compared TCRbeta CDR3 repertoires of blood iaTreg cells, other blood Treg cells and synovial fluid Treg cells from matched patient samples. Effector T cell subsets were also sequenced in this cohort for comparisons, but the Treg dataset alone covers only blood and synovial fluid Treg cells.

The study at large found these results: Lower TCR diversity was observed in blood iaTreg cells than in other blood Treg cells, consistent with antigen-driven expansion. Synovial Treg cells shared more CDR3 sequences with iaTreg cells than with other blood Treg cells, and Chao-Jaccard similarity confirmed that synovial Treg cells were more closely related to iaTreg cells. iaTreg TCR repertoires were found to be largely private across patients and to partially overlap with synovial Teff and blood CPL repertoires.

The germline V gene sets CDR1 to MDHEN and CDR2 to SYDVKM. Inclusive of the bounding cysteine and phenylalanine, the CDR3 is 15 residues long. The DNA is not on file. Turning to this clone: Its antigen specificity is not known.

Library method: the immunoSEQ multiplex PCR assay. TCRbeta CDR3 sequencing was performed by Adaptive Biotechnologies. The authors processed their data as follows. Repertoire similarity was assessed using the Chao-modified Jaccard index and the median clonotype overlap from 200 random subsamples at equal sample size. Similarity analyses were performed using either productive nucleotide sequences or in silico-translated amino acid sequences. Hierarchical clustering with single linkage and t-SNE based on Chao-modified Jaccard distances were used to compare repertoires. After normalising for sample size, the researchers measured repertoire diversity with the Renyi index across a range of alpha values. Here the immuneACCESS table is served through TCRdb, limited to in-frame sequences with V and J called. Missing clones are a known gap in these copies; in checked studies unresolved V genes cover under half, and the rest lacks a known reason. V and J calls and clone size follow that table, whereas D and trimming were derived from the DNA. Per the sample table, the count is 7,500 to 10,000 clones. The ten largest make up 0.7% to 0.8% of the sample.

TCR repertoires were obtained from 11 juvenile idiopathic arthritis patients with active disease who had not reached inactive disease, of whom 3 were polyarticular and 8 were oligoarticular. The median age of the TCR-sequenced patients was less than 13 years (range about 2.1-22.9), and their median disease duration was roughly 7 years (range 0.2-19.1). Samples for TCR repertoire analysis were collected at two centres in Italy. Peripheral blood mononuclear cells were separated on a Histopaque-1077 density gradient and then cryopreserved in roughly 90% FCS with around 10% DMSO. The sequence is built from TRBV28 and TRBJ1-4. This TCR came from a donor under 30 with juvenile idiopathic arthritis. The sample consisted of Treg cells from blood. The cell subset or site tag for this specimen amounts to: remaining (HLA-DR-negative) circulating blood Treg cells. CDR3 reads: CASTGRREYSEKLFF.